This T cell receptor beta chain appears in the sequencing data of a study of pediatric ulcerative colitis. The CDR3 is 12 amino acids. Germline assignment: CDR1 GTSNPN and CDR2 SVGIG (reference sequence). Trimming removed 5 bases from V and 4 bases from J, with 8 bases in between. The blood sample was taken during the colonoscopy visit. Measured with immunoSEQ multiplex PCR; TCRdb has only the in-frame clones, and not every one. Seen here are approximately 32,000 clones, approximately 82% observed once, and the top ten hold around 4.4%. V gene TRBV30 combines with J gene TRBJ1-4, with no clear D. Sequenced: blood. The sequence was obtained from a boy under 18 with severe ulcerative colitis. CDR3 residues: CAWDRYNEKLFF. The CDR3 DNA reads TGTGCCTGGGACCGATATAATGAAAAACTGTTTTTT. Using reference TRBV30 and TRBJ1-4 for the parts outside the CDR3, the full variable domain is SQTIHQWPATLVQPVGSPLSLECTVEGTSNPNLYWYRQAAGRGLQLLFYSVGIGQISSEVPQNLSASRPQDRQFILSSKKLLLSDSGFYLCAWDRYNEKLFFGSGTQLSVL.